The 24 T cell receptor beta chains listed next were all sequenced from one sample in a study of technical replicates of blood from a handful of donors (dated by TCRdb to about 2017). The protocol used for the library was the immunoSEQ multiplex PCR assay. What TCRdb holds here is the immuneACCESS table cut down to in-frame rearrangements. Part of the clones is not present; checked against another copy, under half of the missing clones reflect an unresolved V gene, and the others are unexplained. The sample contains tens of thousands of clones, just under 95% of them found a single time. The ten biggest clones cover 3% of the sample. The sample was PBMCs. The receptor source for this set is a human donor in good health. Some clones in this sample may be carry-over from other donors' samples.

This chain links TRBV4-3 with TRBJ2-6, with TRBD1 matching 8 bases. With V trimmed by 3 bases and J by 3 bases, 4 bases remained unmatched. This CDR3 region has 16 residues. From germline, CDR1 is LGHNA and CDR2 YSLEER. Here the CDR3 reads CASSHRQGYGANVLTF. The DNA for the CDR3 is TGCGCCAGCAGCCATAGACAGGGGTATGGGGCCAACGTCCTGACTTTC.

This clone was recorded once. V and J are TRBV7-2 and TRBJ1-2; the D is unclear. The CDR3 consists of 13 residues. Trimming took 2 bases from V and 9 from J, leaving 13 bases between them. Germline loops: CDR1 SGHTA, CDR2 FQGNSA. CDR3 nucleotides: TGTGCCAGCAGCTTATTAACTGAGGGTCGCTACACCTTC. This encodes CASSLLTEGRYTF.

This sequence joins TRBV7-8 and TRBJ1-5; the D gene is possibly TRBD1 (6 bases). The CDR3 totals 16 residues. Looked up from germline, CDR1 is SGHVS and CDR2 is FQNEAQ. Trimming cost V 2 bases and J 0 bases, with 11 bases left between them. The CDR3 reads CASSLMGASSNQPQHF. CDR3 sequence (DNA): TGTGCCAGCAGCTTAATGGGGGCTTCTAGCAATCAGCCCCAGCATTTT.

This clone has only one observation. The CDR3 sequence is CASSSGTALQETQYF. For the CDR3, the DNA is TGCGCCAGCAGCTCCGGGACAGCGCTCCAAGAGACCCAGTACTTC. The rearrangement uses TRBV5-1 and TRBJ2-5; 7 bases align to TRBD1. The CDR3 consists of 15 residues. With 3 bases clipped from V and 1 base from J, the junction kept 6 bases outside the gene matches. Germline loops: CDR1 SGHRS, CDR2 YFSETQ.

DNA for the CDR3: TGTGCCAGCAGCGGAACTAGTGAGGGCACAGATACGCAGTATTTT. Translation: CASSGTSEGTDTQYF. The chain is built from TRBV6-4 and TRBJ2-3, with D perhaps TRBD2 (5 bases). Trimming removed 6 bases at V and 1 base at J, with 14 bases between. Per germline, CDR1 MRHNA and CDR2 SNTAGT. The CDR3 covers 15 residues.

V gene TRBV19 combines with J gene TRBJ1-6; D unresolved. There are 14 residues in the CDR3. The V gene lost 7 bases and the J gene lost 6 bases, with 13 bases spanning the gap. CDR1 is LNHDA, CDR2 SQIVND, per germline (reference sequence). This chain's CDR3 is CASKLERGNSPLHF. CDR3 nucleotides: TGTGCCAGTAAATTGGAGAGAGGTAATTCACCCCTCCACTTT.

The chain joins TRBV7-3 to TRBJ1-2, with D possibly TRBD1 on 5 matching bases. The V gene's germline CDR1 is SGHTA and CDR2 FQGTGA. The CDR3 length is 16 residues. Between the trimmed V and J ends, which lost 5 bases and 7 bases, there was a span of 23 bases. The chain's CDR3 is CASSPSAGFREGGYTF. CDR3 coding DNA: TGTGCCAGCAGCCCAAGCGCGGGTTTCAGGGAGGGTGGCTACACCTTC.

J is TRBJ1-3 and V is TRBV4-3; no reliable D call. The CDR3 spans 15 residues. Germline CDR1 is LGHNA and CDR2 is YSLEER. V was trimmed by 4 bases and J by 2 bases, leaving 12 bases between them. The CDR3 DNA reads TGCGCCAGCAGCCTTTCAACCGAGGCTGGAAACACCATATATTTT. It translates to CASSLSTEAGNTIYF.

CDR3: CASSHLGTASSYEQYF. The CDR3 bases are TGTGCCTCATCTCACCTCGGGACAGCCTCATCCTACGAGCAGTACTTC. The rearrangement uses TRBV10-3 and TRBJ2-7; 7 nucleotides match TRBD1. The length of the CDR3 is 16 residues. Per germline, CDR1 ENHRY and CDR2 SYGVKD. Trimming cost V 11 bases and J 1 base; bases outside gene matches: 17.

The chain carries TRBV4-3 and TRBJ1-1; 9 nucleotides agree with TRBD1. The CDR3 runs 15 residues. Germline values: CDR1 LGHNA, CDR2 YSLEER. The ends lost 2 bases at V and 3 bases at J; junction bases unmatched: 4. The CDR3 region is CASSQNRGQDTEAFF. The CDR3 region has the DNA TGCGCCAGCAGCCAAAACAGGGGGCAGGACACTGAAGCTTTCTTT.

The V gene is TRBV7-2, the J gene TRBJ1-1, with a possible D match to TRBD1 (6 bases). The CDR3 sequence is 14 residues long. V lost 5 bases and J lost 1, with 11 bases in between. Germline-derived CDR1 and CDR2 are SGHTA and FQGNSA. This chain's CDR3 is CASSPDRRNTEAFF. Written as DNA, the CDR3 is TGTGCCAGCAGCCCCGACAGGAGGAACACTGAAGCTTTCTTT.

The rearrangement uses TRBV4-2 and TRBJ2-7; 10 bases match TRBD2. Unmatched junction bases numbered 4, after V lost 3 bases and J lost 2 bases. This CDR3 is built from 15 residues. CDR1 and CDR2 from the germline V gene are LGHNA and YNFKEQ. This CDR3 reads CASSHTSGETYEQYF. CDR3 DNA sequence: TGTGCCAGCAGCCATACTAGCGGGGAGACCTACGAGCAGTACTTC.

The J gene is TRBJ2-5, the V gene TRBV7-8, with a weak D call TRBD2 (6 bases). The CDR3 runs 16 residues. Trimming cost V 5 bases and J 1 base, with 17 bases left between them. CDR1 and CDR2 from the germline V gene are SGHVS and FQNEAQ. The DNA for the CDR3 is TGTGCCAGCAGCCCAGATCTTCTAGCGTCCCAAGAGACCCAGTACTTC. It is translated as CASSPDLLASQETQYF.

CDR3 in amino acids: CATSIGQGQAETQYF. The CDR3 DNA reads TGTGCCACCAGCATCGGGCAGGGACAGGCAGAGACCCAGTACTTC. The chain carries TRBV15 and TRBJ2-5, with 8 positions matching TRBD1. Germline V gene data show CDR1 as LNHNV and CDR2 as YYDKDF (reference sequence). The CDR3 spans 15 residues. V was clipped by 4 bases and J by 4 bases; unmatched bases: 8. The full variable domain, in which reference TRBV15 and TRBJ2-5 provide the parts outside the CDR3, is DAMVIQNPRYQVTQFGKPVTLSCSQTLNHNVMYWYQQKSSQAPKLLFHYYDKDFNNEADTPDNFQSRRPNTSFCFLDIRSPGLGDTAMYLCATSIGQGQAETQYFGPGTRLLVL.

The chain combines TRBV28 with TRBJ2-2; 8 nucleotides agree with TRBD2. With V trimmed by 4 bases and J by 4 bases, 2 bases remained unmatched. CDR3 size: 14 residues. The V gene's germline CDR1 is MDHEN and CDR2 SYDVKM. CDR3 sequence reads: CASSWAGGTGELFF. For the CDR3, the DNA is TGTGCCAGCAGTTGGGCGGGGGGCACCGGGGAGCTGTTTTTT. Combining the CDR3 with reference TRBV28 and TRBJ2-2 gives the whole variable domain DVKVTQSSRYLVKRTGEKVFLECVQDMDHENMFWYRQDPGLGLRLIYFSYDVKMKEKGDIPEGYSVSREKKERFSLILESASTNQTSMYLCASSWAGGTGELFFGEGSRLTVL.

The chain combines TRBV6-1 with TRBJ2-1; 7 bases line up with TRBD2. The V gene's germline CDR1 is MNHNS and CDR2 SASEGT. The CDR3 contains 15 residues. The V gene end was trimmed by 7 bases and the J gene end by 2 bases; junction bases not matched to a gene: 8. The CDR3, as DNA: TGTGCCAGCAAAAACACCGGGGGGACCTACAATGAGCAGTTCTTC. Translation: CASKNTGGTYNEQFF.

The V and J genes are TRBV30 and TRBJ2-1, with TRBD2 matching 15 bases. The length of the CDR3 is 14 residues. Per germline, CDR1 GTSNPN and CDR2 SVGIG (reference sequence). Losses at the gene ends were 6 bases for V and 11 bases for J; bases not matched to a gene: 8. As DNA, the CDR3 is TGTGCCTGTGCGCGGACTAGCGGGAGGGCCAAGCAGTTCTTC. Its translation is CACARTSGRAKQFF.

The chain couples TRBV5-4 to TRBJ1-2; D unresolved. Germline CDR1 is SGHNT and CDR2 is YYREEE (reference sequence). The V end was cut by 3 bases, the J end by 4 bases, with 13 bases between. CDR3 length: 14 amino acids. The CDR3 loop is CASSSPTLGYGYTF. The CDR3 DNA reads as TGTGCCAGCAGCTCCCCGACATTGGGCTATGGCTACACCTTC.

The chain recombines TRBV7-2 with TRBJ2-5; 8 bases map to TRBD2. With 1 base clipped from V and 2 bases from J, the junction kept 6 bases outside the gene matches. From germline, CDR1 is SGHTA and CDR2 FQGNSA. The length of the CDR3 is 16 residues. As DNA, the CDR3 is TGTGCCAGCAGCTTAGAGGGCAGCGGGGGTCAAGAGACCCAGTACTTC. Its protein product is CASSLEGSGGQETQYF.

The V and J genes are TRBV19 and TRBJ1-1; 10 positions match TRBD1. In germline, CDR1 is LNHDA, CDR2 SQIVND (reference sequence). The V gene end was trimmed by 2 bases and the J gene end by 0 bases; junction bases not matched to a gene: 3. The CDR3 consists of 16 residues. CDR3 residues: CASSILGQGMNTEAFF. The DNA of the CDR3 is TGTGCCAGTAGTATACTGGGACAGGGGATGAACACTGAAGCTTTCTTT.

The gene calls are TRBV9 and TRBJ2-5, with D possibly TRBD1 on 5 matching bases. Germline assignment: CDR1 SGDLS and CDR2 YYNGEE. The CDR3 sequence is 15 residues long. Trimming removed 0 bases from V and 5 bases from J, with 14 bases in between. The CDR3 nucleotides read TGTGCCAGCAGCGTAGTGGGGCAGGCCGGGGAGACCCAGTACTTC. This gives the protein CASSVVGQAGETQYF.

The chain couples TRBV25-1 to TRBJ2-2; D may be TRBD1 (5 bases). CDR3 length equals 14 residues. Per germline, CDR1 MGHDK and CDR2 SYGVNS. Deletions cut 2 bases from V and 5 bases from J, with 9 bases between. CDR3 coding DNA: TGTGCCAGCAGTGAAGGACAAGTGACCGGGGAGCTGTTTTTT. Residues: CASSEGQVTGELFF.

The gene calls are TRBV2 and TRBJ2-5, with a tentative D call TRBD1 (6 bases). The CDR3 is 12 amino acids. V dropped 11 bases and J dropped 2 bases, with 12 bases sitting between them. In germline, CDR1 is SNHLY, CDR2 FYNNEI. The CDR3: CASGAFQETQYF. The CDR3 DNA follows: TGTGCCTCAGGGGCCTTTCAAGAGACCCAGTACTTC.

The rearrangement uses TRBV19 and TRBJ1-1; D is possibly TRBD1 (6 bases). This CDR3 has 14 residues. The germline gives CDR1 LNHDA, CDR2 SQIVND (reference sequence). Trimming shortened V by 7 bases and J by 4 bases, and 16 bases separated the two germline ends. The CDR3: CASIPQGRGTEAFF. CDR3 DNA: TGTGCCAGTATCCCACAGGGTCGAGGCACTGAAGCTTTCTTT.